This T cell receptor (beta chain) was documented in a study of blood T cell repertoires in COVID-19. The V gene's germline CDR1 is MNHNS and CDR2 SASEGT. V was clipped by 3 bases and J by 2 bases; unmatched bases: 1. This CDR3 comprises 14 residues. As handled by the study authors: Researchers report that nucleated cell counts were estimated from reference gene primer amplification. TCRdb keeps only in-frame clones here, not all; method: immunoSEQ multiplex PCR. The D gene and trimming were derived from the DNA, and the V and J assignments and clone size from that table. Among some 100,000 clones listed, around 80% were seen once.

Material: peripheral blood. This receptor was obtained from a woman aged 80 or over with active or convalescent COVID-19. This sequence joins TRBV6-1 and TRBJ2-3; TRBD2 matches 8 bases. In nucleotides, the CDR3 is TGTGCCAGCAGTGACGGGGGGGACACAGATACGCAGTATTTT. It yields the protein CASSDGGDTDTQYF.